A single sample is the source of the 27 T cell receptor beta chains below, sequenced in a study of T-cell reconstitution after alpha-beta-depleted transplantation in children. Researchers prepared the TCRbeta library using unique molecular identifiers, the study reports. TCRdb reanalysed the PCR reads using MiXCR and keeps one entry per CDR3 protein. The table lists 700,000 to 950,000 distinct CDR3 sequences, around 15% of them singletons. The starting material was PBMCs, mostly from graft donor cells, obtained 360 days after TCRalphabeta/CD19-depleted stem cell transplant. These receptors came from a male patient aged 10-17 years who had a stem cell transplant for acute lymphoblastic leukemia, so the T cells may come from the graft donor.

Written as DNA, the CDR3 is TGTGCCAGCAACCGGGACACGAGCACAGATACGCAGTATTTT. Residues: CASNRDTSTDTQYF. The chain joins TRBV9 to TRBJ2-3; perhaps TRBD1 as D (6 bases). V lost 6 bases and J 0 bases, leaving 11 bases between the germline ends. Germline-derived CDR1 and CDR2 are SGDLS and YYNGEE. The CDR3 has 14 amino acids.

This clonotype turned up a few times. This chain uses TRBV10-3 with TRBJ2-3; perhaps TRBD1 as D (5 bases). The germline V gene has CDR1 ENHRY and CDR2 SYGVKD. This CDR3 has 16 residues. V was clipped by 2 bases and J by 0 bases, with 12 bases between them. The CDR3 here is CAISEIVGVSTDTQYF. CDR3 DNA sequence: TGTGCCATCAGTGAGATCGTAGGGGTTAGCACAGATACGCAGTATTTT.

DNA of the CDR3: TGTGCCAGCTCACCACGCACGAGGACAGATACGCAGTATTTT. Protein sequence: CASSPRTRTDTQYF. The chain links TRBV18 to TRBJ2-3; D remains ambiguous. Trimming shortened V by 1 base and J by 3 bases, and 8 bases separated the two germline ends. CDR1 and CDR2 (germline): KGHSH, LQKENI. This CDR3 comprises 14 residues.

Many counts were recorded for this clonotype. The gene calls are TRBV9 and TRBJ2-3, with TRBD2 identical over 8 bases. In germline, CDR1 is SGDLS, CDR2 YYNGEE. The trim removed 4 bases at V and 4 bases at J, leaving 14 bases unmatched. This CDR3 is built from 17 residues. The CDR3 is CASSSSGGAGAADTQYF. The DNA of the CDR3 is TGTGCCAGCAGCTCTAGCGGAGGAGCGGGAGCAGCAGATACGCAGTATTTT.

V is TRBV21-1 and J is TRBJ2-3; TRBD2 was called by the table and not checked on the DNA. TRBV21-1 is assigned pseudogene status. The CDR3 is made up of 14 amino acids. The DNA of the CDR3 is TGTGCCAGCAGCAAAGGGACTAGCGGTCCGGAGCAGTATTTT. Encoded protein: CASSKGTSGPEQYF.

The chain uses TRBV29-1 and TRBJ1-2; TRBD1 matches 9 bases. The CDR3 consists of 13 residues. Germline trimming cut 2 bases from V and 5 bases from J; bases unmatched to any gene: 3. CDR1 and CDR2 (germline): SQVTM, ANQGSEA. The CDR3 reads CSVERDRDYGYTF. As DNA, the CDR3 is TGCAGCGTTGAAAGGGACAGGGATTATGGCTACACCTTC.

In this sample, this clonotype turned up a few times. The J gene is TRBJ2-3, the V gene TRBV18; no reliable D call. Trimming cost V 0 bases and J 6 bases, with 10 bases left between them. The germline V gene has CDR1 KGHSH and CDR2 LQKENI. The CDR3 consists of 14 residues. CDR3 in DNA: TGTGCCAGCTCACCACCATTGCCGGCGGATACGCAGTATTTT. Residues: CASSPPLPADTQYF.

The chain joins TRBV24-1 to TRBJ1-2; D is perhaps TRBD1 (5 bases). Trimming removed 3 bases at V and 8 bases at J, with 15 bases between. The V gene's germline CDR1 is KGHDR and CDR2 SFDVKD. The CDR3 consists of 14 residues. This CDR3 reads CATSDPGTSMGYTF. The CDR3, as DNA: TGTGCCACCAGTGATCCCGGGACCTCGATGGGCTACACCTTC.

The V and J genes are TRBV10-3 and TRBJ2-5; tentatively, D is TRBD2 (5 bases). The CDR3 loop spans 14 amino acids. In germline, CDR1 is ENHRY, CDR2 SYGVKD. V was clipped by 4 bases and J by 2 bases, with 11 bases between them. CDR3 in DNA: TGTGCCATCAGTGCCCGGGGAAAACAAGAGACCCAGTACTTC. It is translated as CAISARGKQETQYF.

This clonotype was seen only a few times. The rearrangement joins TRBV20-1 to TRBJ2-4, with TRBD1 matching over 9 bases. V trimming: 0 bases; J trimming: 6 bases; junction bases outside the gene matches: 6. Germline lookup yields CDR1 DFQATT and CDR2 SNEGSKA (reference sequence). The CDR3 has 15 amino acids. The CDR3 loop reads CSARDHRQGGNIQYF. CDR3 DNA: TGCAGTGCTAGAGACCATAGACAGGGGGGAAACATTCAGTACTTC.

This clonotype was observed many times. The V and J genes are TRBV12-3 or TRBV12-4 and TRBJ2-1; D is ambiguous. The CDR3 runs 12 residues. V dropped 5 bases and J dropped 12 bases, with 14 bases sitting between them. This chain's CDR3 is CASSHTPLGQFF. The DNA for the CDR3 is TGTGCCAGCAGTCATACTCCCCTTGGGCAGTTCTTC.

This clonotype was found a few times. The genes are TRBV5-1 and TRBJ1-4; D not resolved. V lost 0 bases, J lost 0 bases, and 21 bases lay in between. The germline V gene has CDR1 SGHRS and CDR2 YFSETQ. CDR3 length equals 20 residues. In DNA form, the CDR3 reads TGCGCCAGCAGCTTGGGACTGACCACCCTTACAGAACCAACTAATGAAAAACTGTTTTTT. It yields the protein CASSLGLTTLTEPTNEKLFF.

This clonotype was found many times. V is TRBV7-2 and J is TRBJ2-2; 9 nucleotides align to TRBD2. The germline CDR1 and CDR2 sequences are SGHTA and FQGNSA. Trimming removed 3 bases from V and 4 bases from J; junction bases left unmatched: 9. This CDR3 comprises 17 residues. CDR3 sequence: CASSFRGRESGTGELFF. In nucleotides, the CDR3 is TGTGCCAGCAGCTTTCGCGGGAGGGAGAGCGGCACCGGGGAGCTGTTTTTT.

This clonotype was counted between two and nine times. The chain joins TRBV7-9 to TRBJ2-5; 8 nucleotides line up with TRBD2. CDR3 length: 14 amino acids. J lost 5 bases, V lost 5 bases, and 7 bases had no gene match. In germline, CDR1 is SEHNR, CDR2 FQNEAQ (reference sequence). The CDR3 loop is CASSTSGSGETQYF. CDR3 nucleotides: TGTGCCAGCAGCACGAGCGGGAGTGGGGAGACCCAGTACTTC.

This clonotype was seen a handful of times. The V call is TRBV14, the J call TRBJ2-1; a weak D match, TRBD2 (6 bases). Trimming shortened V by 1 base and J by 0 bases, and 10 bases separated the two germline ends. The CDR3 runs 16 residues. Looked up from germline, CDR1 is SGHDN and CDR2 is FVKESK. This CDR3 reads CASSQVYGSSYNEQFF. The CDR3 DNA reads as TGTGCCAGCAGCCAAGTATACGGGAGCTCCTACAATGAGCAGTTCTTC.

This clonotype was seen a handful of times. This chain connects TRBV5-1 to TRBJ1-6; perhaps TRBD1 as D (5 bases). V lost 2 bases to trimming and J lost 7 bases, with 16 bases between them. Germline V gives CDR1 SGHRS, CDR2 YFSETQ. There are 16 residues in the CDR3. CDR3 DNA sequence: TGCGCCAGCAGCTTTCGGGTAGACAGATTGAATTCACCCCTCCACTTT. Amino acid sequence: CASSFRVDRLNSPLHF.

This clonotype showed up just a few times. The rearrangement links TRBV27 to TRBJ2-1; D is perhaps TRBD2 (6 bases). Trimming cost V 5 bases and J 4 bases, with 15 bases left between them. CDR1 MNHEY and CDR2 SMNVEV come from the germline V gene (reference sequence). The CDR3 loop spans 15 amino acids. This CDR3 is CASSGQREKYNEQFF. The DNA of the CDR3 is TGTGCCAGCAGTGGACAACGGGAGAAATACAATGAGCAGTTCTTC.

CDR3 sequence reads: CASSKTGTGSTYEQYF. The CDR3 DNA reads as TGTGCCAGCAGTAAGACCGGGACAGGGTCTACCTACGAGCAGTACTTC. The chain couples TRBV27 to TRBJ2-7; TRBD1 matches at 9 bases. This CDR3 has 16 amino acids. Per the germline V gene, CDR1 is MNHEY and CDR2 is SMNVEV (reference sequence). Trimming removed 5 bases from V and 2 bases from J; junction bases left unmatched: 10.

This clonotype was detected ten times or more. The chain uses TRBV4-2 and TRBJ2-5; 9 bases are a match to TRBD1. V trimming: 0 bases; J trimming: 7 bases; junction bases outside the gene matches: 12. The germline V gene encodes CDR1 LGHNA and CDR2 YNFKEQ. This CDR3 spans 17 amino acids. CDR3 nucleotide sequence: TGTGCCAGCAGCCAAGATCTACTCGGACAGGGGATAGTGACCCAGTACTTC. It encodes CASSQDLLGQGIVTQYF.

This clonotype turned up a few times. CDR3 coding DNA: TGTGCCAGCAGCTTAGCCGGGACAGGAAACAATGAGCAGTTCTTC. Residues: CASSLAGTGNNEQFF. This chain links TRBV7-9 with TRBJ2-1, with 8 bases identical to TRBD1. V dropped 0 bases and J dropped 5; count of bases not matched to a gene: 3. CDR1 and CDR2 (germline): SEHNR, FQNEAQ (reference sequence). The CDR3 spans 15 residues.

The chain employs TRBV18 and TRBJ2-7; a possible D gene is TRBD1 (6 bases). CDR1 KGHSH and CDR2 LQKENI come from the germline V gene. CDR3 length: 14 residues. V lost 4 bases and J lost 3, with 13 bases in between. Here the CDR3 reads CASSLGTPYYEQYF. The CDR3 nucleotides are TGTGCCAGCTCACTAGGGACACCTTACTACGAGCAGTACTTC.

The table lists this clonotype with many counts. This chain links TRBV29-1 with TRBJ1-2, with D possibly matching TRBD1 (5 bases). This CDR3 has 13 residues. Germline CDR1 SQVTM, CDR2 ANQGSEA. Trimming shortened V by 4 bases and J by 0 bases, and 9 bases separated the two germline ends. The CDR3 sequence is CSVVRQTNYGYTF. The CDR3 DNA follows: TGCAGCGTTGTCAGACAGACTAACTATGGCTACACCTTC.

This clonotype was recorded many times. The V call is TRBV9, the J call TRBJ2-7, with TRBD1 matching 9 bases. Germline V gene data show CDR1 as SGDLS and CDR2 as YYNGEE. The CDR3 consists of 15 residues. J gave up 5 bases and V 4 bases, and 10 bases lay outside the gene matches. The CDR3 region has the DNA TGTGCCAGCAGCACACCCGGGACAGGGAGGCACGAGCAGTACTTC. It yields the protein CASSTPGTGRHEQYF.

The CDR3 nucleotides read TGTGCCAGCACGGGTCTCGGAGACGAGCAGTACTTC. Protein product: CASTGLGDEQYF. The gene calls are TRBV12-3 or TRBV12-4 and TRBJ2-7; D is uncertain. This CDR3 has 12 amino acids. Trimming removed 7 bases from V and 5 bases from J, with 12 bases in between.

V usage is TRBV5-1 and J usage is TRBJ2-7; D might be TRBD1 (5 bases). The ends were cut back, 3 bases at V and 3 bases at J, with 16 bases in the middle. This CDR3 has 15 residues. CDR1 is SGHRS, CDR2 YFSETQ, per germline. Here the CDR3 DNA reads TGCGCCAGCAGCTGGCTTCCGGTGGGGCACTACGAGCAGTACTTC. This encodes CASSWLPVGHYEQYF.

This clonotype has just a few counts. The chain carries TRBV7-9 and TRBJ2-7; tentatively, D is TRBD2 (6 bases). V gave up 5 bases and J gave up 3 bases, with 14 bases separating them. CDR3 length: 14 residues. Germline V gene lookup returns CDR1 SEHNR and CDR2 FQNEAQ (reference sequence). CDR3 DNA: TGTGCCAGCAGCCCCCGGGACTCGAACTACGAGCAGTACTTC. Translation gives CASSPRDSNYEQYF.

This clonotype was seen only once. This chain joins TRBV3-1 and TRBJ2-7, with D perhaps matching TRBD1 (6 bases). Germline CDR1 is LGHDT and CDR2 is YNNKEL (reference sequence). V dropped 1 base and J dropped 6 bases, with 10 bases sitting between them. The length of the CDR3 is 13 residues. Written as DNA, the CDR3 is TGTGCCAGCAGCCAAGTTGAACAGGGCGAGCAGTACTTC. It translates to CASSQVEQGEQYF.